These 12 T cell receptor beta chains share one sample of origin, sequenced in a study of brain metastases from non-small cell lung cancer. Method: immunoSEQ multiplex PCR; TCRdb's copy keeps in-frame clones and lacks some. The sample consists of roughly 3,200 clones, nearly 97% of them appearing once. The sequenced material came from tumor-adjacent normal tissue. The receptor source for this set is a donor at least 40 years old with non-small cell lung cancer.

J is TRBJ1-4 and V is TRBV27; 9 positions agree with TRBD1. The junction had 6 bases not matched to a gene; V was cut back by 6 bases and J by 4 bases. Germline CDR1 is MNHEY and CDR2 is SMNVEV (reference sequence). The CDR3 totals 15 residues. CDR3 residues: CASSYRGPINEKLFF. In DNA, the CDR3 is TGTGCCAGCAGCTACAGGGGGCCAATTAATGAAAAACTGTTTTTT.

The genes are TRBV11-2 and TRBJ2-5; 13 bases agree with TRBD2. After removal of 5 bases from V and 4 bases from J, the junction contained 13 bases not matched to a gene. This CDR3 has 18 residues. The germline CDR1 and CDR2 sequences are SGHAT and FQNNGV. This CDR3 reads CASSPGLAGIGQGETQYF. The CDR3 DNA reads TGTGCCAGCAGCCCGGGACTAGCGGGGATAGGGCAAGGAGAGACCCAGTACTTC.

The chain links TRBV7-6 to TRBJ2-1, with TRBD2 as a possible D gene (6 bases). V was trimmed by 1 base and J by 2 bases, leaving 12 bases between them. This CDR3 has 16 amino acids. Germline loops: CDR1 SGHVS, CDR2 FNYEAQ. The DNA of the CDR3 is TGTGCCAGCAGCTTAGTCGGCGGGAACACCTACAATGAGCAGTTCTTC. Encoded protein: CASSLVGGNTYNEQFF.

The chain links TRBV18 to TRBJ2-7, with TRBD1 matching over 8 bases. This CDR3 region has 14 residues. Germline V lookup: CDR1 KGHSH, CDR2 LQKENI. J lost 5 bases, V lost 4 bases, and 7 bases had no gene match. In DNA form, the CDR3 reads TGTGCCAGCTCACAGGCAGGGGGCGGCGACGAGCAGTACTTC. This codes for CASSQAGGGDEQYF.

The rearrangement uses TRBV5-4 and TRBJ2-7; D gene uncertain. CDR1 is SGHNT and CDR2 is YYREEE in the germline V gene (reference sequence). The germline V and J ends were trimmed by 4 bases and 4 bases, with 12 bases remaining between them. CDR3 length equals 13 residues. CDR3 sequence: CASSPSPGYEQYF. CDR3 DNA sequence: TGTGCCAGCAGCCCCTCCCCGGGTTACGAGCAGTACTTC.

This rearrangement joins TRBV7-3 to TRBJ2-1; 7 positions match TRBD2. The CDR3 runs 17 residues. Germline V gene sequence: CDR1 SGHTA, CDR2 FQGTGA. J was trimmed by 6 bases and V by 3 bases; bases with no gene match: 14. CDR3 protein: CASSFLHGGGRSNEQFF. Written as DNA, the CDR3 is TGTGCCAGCAGCTTCCTACATGGGGGAGGGAGGAGCAATGAGCAGTTCTTC.

CDR3 loop: CASSLMRDRDQPQHF. Here the CDR3 DNA reads TGTGCCAGCAGCTTGATGCGAGACAGGGATCAGCCCCAGCATTTT. The chain joins TRBV5-6 to TRBJ1-5; 7 bases match TRBD1. There are 15 residues in the CDR3. Germline CDR1 and CDR2: SGHDT and YYEEEE. With 1 base clipped from V and 5 bases from J, the junction kept 6 bases outside the gene matches.

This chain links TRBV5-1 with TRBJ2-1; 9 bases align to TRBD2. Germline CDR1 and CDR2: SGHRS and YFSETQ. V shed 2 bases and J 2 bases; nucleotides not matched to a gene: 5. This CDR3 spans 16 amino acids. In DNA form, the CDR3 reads TGCGCCAGCAGCTTCAGACTAGCGGAGCCCTACAATGAGCAGTTCTTC. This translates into CASSFRLAEPYNEQFF.

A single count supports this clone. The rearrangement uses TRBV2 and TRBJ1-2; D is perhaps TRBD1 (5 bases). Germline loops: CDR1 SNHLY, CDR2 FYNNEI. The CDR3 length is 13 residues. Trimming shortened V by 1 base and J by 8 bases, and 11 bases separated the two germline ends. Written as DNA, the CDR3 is TGTGCCAGCAGTGAAGGAGGGGCCGGAGGCTACACCTTC. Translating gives CASSEGGAGGYTF.

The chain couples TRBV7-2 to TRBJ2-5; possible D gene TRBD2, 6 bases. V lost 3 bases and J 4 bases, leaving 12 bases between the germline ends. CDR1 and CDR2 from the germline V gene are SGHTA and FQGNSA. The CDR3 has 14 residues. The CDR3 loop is CASSFTGTSETQYF. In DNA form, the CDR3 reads TGTGCCAGCAGCTTTACCGGGACTTCAGAGACCCAGTACTTC.

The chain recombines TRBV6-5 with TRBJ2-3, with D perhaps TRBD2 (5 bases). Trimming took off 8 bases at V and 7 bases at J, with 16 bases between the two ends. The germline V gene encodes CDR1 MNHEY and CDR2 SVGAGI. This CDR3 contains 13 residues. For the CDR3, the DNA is TGTGCCAGCTCTTGGGAGACCCTGTATACGCAGTATTTT. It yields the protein CASSWETLYTQYF.

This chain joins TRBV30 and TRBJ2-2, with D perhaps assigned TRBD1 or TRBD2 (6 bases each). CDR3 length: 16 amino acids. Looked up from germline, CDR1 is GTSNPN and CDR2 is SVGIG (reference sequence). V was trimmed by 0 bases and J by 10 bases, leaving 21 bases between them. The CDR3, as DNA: TGTGCCTGGAGTGTACTAGGGGGGACGGATGTAGAGGAGCTGTTTTTT. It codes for CAWSVLGGTDVEELFF.